Listed below are T cell receptor beta chains from one sample, sequenced in a study of T-cell reconstitution after alpha-beta-depleted transplantation in children. TCRdb independently ran MiXCR on the PCR reads; one entry per CDR3 protein. The top ten clones hold 3.3% of a sample with about 540,000 distinct CDR3 sequences, around 16% of them seen once. The sample consisted of PBMCs from the stem cell graft donor, taken from the stem cell graft. The source is a human donor who donated a stem cell graft to a child with acute lymphoblastic leukemia. CDR3s include the opening cysteine and the closing phenylalanine or tryptophan. The D gene is left open where the match is weak. Only some rows state a clone size, as once, few, many or a class for expanded clones.

abundance	d_gene	v_gene	j_gene	CDR3aa	CDR3nt
-	-	TRBV20-1	TRBJ1-3	CSARDFGSGNTIYF	TGCAGTGCTAGAGATTTTGGGTCTGGAAACACCATATATTTT
-	TRBD1	TRBV5-1	TRBJ2-1	CASSLVRGPYNEQFF	TGCGCCAGCAGCTTGGTTAGGGGGCCTTACAATGAGCAGTTCTTC
few	-	TRBV6-1	TRBJ1-1	CASSPTWTANTEAFF	TGTGCCAGCAGTCCTACCTGGACAGCGAACACTGAAGCTTTCTTT
few	TRBD1	TRBV25-1	TRBJ1-2	CASRRFGQGDGYTF	TGTGCCAGCCGTCGTTTTGGACAGGGTGATGGCTACACCTTC
-	-	TRBV29-1	TRBJ2-1	CSGLAGYEQFF	TGCAGCGGTCTAGCTGGCTATGAGCAGTTCTTC
-	TRBD1	TRBV4-2	TRBJ2-4	CASSHPDRAEEPAKNIQYF	TGTGCCAGCAGCCACCCGGACAGGGCAGAAGAACCAGCCAAAAACATTCAGTACTTC
few	TRBD2	TRBV20-1	TRBJ2-7	CSARDWRGLAGESSYEQYF	TGCAGTGCTAGAGATTGGAGGGGACTAGCGGGAGAAAGCTCCTACGAGCAGTACTTC
-	TRBD1	TRBV11-1	TRBJ2-5	CASSLSEGYGTGVQETQYF	TGTGCCAGCAGCTTGTCAGAGGGCTATGGGACAGGAGTCCAAGAGACCCAGTACTTC
few	TRBD2	TRBV5-1	TRBJ2-1	CASSHGTSGTYNEQFF	TGCGCCAGCAGCCACGGGACTAGCGGGACCTACAATGAGCAGTTCTTC
few	-	TRBV27	TRBJ1-2	CASSRGGFWGYGYTF	TGTGCCAGCAGTCGCGGAGGGTTCTGGGGCTATGGCTACACCTTC
-	-	TRBV6-5	TRBJ2-7	CASSYGGGSYEQYF	TGTGCCAGCAGTTACGGCGGCGGATCCTACGAGCAGTACTTC
few	TRBD2	TRBV11-1	TRBJ2-3	CASSLGSLAGEFSTDTQYF	TGTGCCAGCAGCTTAGGCTCCCTAGCGGGGGAGTTTAGCACAGATACGCAGTATTTT
-	TRBD2	TRBV7-9	TRBJ2-3	CASSSRGAGGHHTQYF	TGTGCCAGCAGCAGCCGGGGGGCGGGAGGCCACCATACGCAGTATTTT
few	-	TRBV5-1	TRBJ1-4	CASSAGGTNEKLFF	TGCGCCAGCAGCGCGGGAGGCACTAATGAAAAACTGTTTTTT
few	-	TRBV12-3/TRBV12-4	TRBJ1-1	CASTTGGGEGTEAFF	TGTGCCAGCACCACTGGGGGAGGGGAGGGGACTGAAGCTTTCTTT
-	-	TRBV29-1	TRBJ1-2	CSVEIPQGPLYGYTF	TGCAGCGTTGAGATTCCCCAGGGGCCCCTCTATGGCTACACCTTC
few	TRBD2	TRBV25-1	TRBJ2-2	CASIGPSSGRTNTGELFF	TGTGCCAGCATAGGCCCCTCTAGCGGGAGGACGAACACCGGGGAGCTGTTTTTT
few	-	TRBV7-9	TRBJ1-5	CASSFLDQPQHF	TGTGCCAGCAGCTTCCTGGATCAGCCCCAGCATTTT
-	TRBD2	TRBV5-1	TRBJ2-3	CASSLDGLVMNTQYF	TGCGCCAGCAGCTTGGATGGACTAGTCATGAATACGCAGTATTTT
few	-	TRBV30	TRBJ2-7	CAWSDSYEQYF	TGTGCCTGGAGTGACTCATACGAGCAGTACTTC
-	TRBD1	TRBV6-1	TRBJ1-5	CASSPDRARQPQHF	TGTGCCAGCAGCCCCGACAGGGCAAGACAGCCCCAGCATTTT
-	-	TRBV27	TRBJ2-3	CASSSSGPGTQYF	TGTGCCAGCAGTTCGTCCGGGCCGGGTACGCAGTATTTT
-	TRBD1	TRBV12-3/TRBV12-4	TRBJ1-2	CASSLLQGARGYTF	TGTGCCAGCAGCTTATTACAGGGGGCGCGTGGCTACACCTTC
few	TRBD2	TRBV6-1	TRBJ2-1	CASRSGTRSYNEQFF	TGTGCCAGCAGATCCGGGACTAGGAGTTACAATGAGCAGTTCTTC
-	TRBD1	TRBV11-1	TRBJ2-7	CASSPTGQSLFSSSYEQYF	TGTGCCAGCAGCCCTACGGGACAGAGTCTTTTTTCGTCTTCCTACGAGCAGTACTTC
-	-	TRBV10-3	TRBJ1-2	CATHKDTGGYTF	TGTGCCACCCATAAGGATACGGGTGGCTACACCTTC
-	-	TRBV10-3	TRBJ2-3	CAISEGHLTVRVGGTDTQYF	TGTGCCATCAGTGAGGGCCACTTAACGGTCCGGGTCGGGGGCACAGATACGCAGTATTTT
many	-	TRBV5-1	TRBJ2-2	CASSFGPPDTGELFF	TGCGCCAGCAGCTTCGGACCCCCTGACACCGGGGAGCTGTTTTTT
few	TRBD2	TRBV6-1	TRBJ2-2	CASSLLFPGLAGLTGELFF	TGTGCCAGCAGCCTACTTTTTCCGGGACTAGCGGGGCTCACCGGGGAGCTGTTTTTT
few	-	TRBV9	TRBJ2-6	CASSVFSGANVLTF	TGTGCCAGCAGCGTTTTCTCTGGGGCCAACGTCCTGACTTTC
-	TRBD1	TRBV30	TRBJ1-1	CACPKGALNTEAFF	TGTGCCTGTCCAAAGGGGGCCTTGAACACTGAAGCTTTCTTT
-	TRBD1	TRBV27	TRBJ2-1	CASSRGDRGHNEQFF	TGTGCCAGCAGTAGGGGGGACAGGGGTCACAATGAGCAGTTCTTC
few	-	TRBV12-3/TRBV12-4	TRBJ2-1	CASSLSGRPGYNEQFF	TGTGCCAGCAGTTTAAGTGGCCGACCAGGGTACAATGAGCAGTTCTTC
few	-	TRBV12-3/TRBV12-4	TRBJ2-6	CASSFRGGGANVLTF	TGTGCCAGCAGTTTCAGGGGCGGCGGGGCCAACGTCCTGACTTTC
-	-	TRBV2	TRBJ1-4	CASSVNGEKLFF	TGTGCCAGCAGTGTTAACGGCGAAAAACTGTTTTTT
few	TRBD1	TRBV5-1	TRBJ1-5	CASSLNTDRANYYSNQPQHF	TGCGCCAGCAGCTTGAATACCGACAGGGCCAATTATTATAGCAATCAGCCCCAGCATTTT
-	TRBD2	TRBV20-1	TRBJ2-1	CSAPEASGRARVYNEQFF	TGCAGTGCCCCCGAGGCTAGCGGGAGGGCCCGGGTCTACAATGAGCAGTTCTTC
-	TRBD1	TRBV12-3/TRBV12-4	TRBJ2-7	CASSSSLQGAHEQYF	TGTGCCAGCAGTTCATCCCTCCAGGGGGCCCACGAGCAGTACTTC
few	-	TRBV12-3/TRBV12-4	TRBJ2-2	CASRRNRMNTGELFF	TGTGCCAGCAGACGAAATCGCATGAACACCGGGGAGCTGTTTTTT
few	-	TRBV20-1	TRBJ2-1	CSANPLGSPREQFF	TGCAGTGCTAACCCCTTGGGTAGCCCAAGGGAGCAGTTCTTC
few	TRBD2	TRBV5-5	TRBJ2-3	CASSRPGTRWGTDTQYF	TGTGCCAGCAGCCGTCCCGGGACTAGATGGGGCACAGATACGCAGTATTTT
-	-	TRBV15	TRBJ2-7	CATSRADGSYEQYF	TGTGCCACCAGCAGAGCGGACGGATCCTACGAGCAGTACTTC
-	TRBD1	TRBV5-1	TRBJ2-1	CASSVGQGVYYNEQFF	TGCGCCAGCAGCGTCGGACAGGGGGTGTACTACAATGAGCAGTTCTTC
-	-	TRBV9	TRBJ2-4	CASSPRALGGAKNIQYF	TGTGCCAGCAGCCCCCGGGCCCTGGGTGGGGCCAAAAACATTCAGTACTTC
few	TRBD2	TRBV20-1	TRBJ2-1	CSADTGTSFYNEQFF	TGCAGTGCCGACACCGGGACTAGCTTTTACAATGAGCAGTTCTTC
few	TRBD1	TRBV10-3	TRBJ1-2	CAISDWGRGYGYTF	TGTGCCATCAGTGACTGGGGCAGGGGGTATGGCTACACCTTC
-	-	TRBV11-2	TRBJ2-2	CASSLDAGPRELFF	TGTGCCAGCAGCTTAGATGCGGGACCCAGGGAGCTGTTTTTT
-	-	TRBV7-8	TRBJ1-4	CASSSRPFGANEKLFF	TGTGCCAGCAGCTCCCGCCCGTTCGGAGCTAATGAAAAACTGTTTTTT
-	TRBD2	TRBV10-3	TRBJ2-3	CAISGLASTDTQYF	TGTGCCATCTCTGGACTAGCCTCCACAGATACGCAGTATTTT
few	-	TRBV12-3/TRBV12-4	TRBJ1-5	CASSLVGVQPQHF	TGTGCCAGCAGTTTAGTAGGGGTGCAGCCCCAGCATTTT
few	-	TRBV5-1	TRBJ2-5	CASSPYLQGNQETQYF	TGCGCCAGCAGCCCCTATCTTCAGGGTAACCAAGAGACCCAGTACTTC
many	-	TRBV12-3/TRBV12-4	TRBJ1-5	CASSFEVYQPQHF	TGTGCCAGCAGTTTCGAGGTCTACCAGCCCCAGCATTTT
-	TRBD2	TRBV20-1	TRBJ2-7	CSAMGGSSYEQYF	TGCAGTGCTATGGGCGGGAGCTCCTACGAGCAGTACTTC
few	-	TRBV20-1	TRBJ2-7	CSARPRNTITTYEQYF	TGCAGTGCTAGACCCCGCAATACGATCACCACCTACGAGCAGTACTTC
-	TRBD2	TRBV27	TRBJ2-7	CASSSTTHSGLDGYPYEQYF	TGTGCCAGCAGTTCGACGACACATTCAGGACTAGACGGTTACCCCTACGAGCAGTACTTC
once	TRBD1	TRBV20-1	TRBJ2-5	CSAGTAQETQYF	TGCAGTGCTGGGACAGCCCAAGAGACCCAGTACTTC
few	TRBD1	TRBV24-1	TRBJ2-5	CATSGLGQQYQETQYF	TGTGCCACCAGCGGCTTGGGACAGCAGTACCAAGAGACCCAGTACTTC